The 18 T cell receptor beta chains below were found in one sample sequenced in a study of PD-L1 blockade in urothelial cancer. The assay was immunoSEQ multiplex PCR, and TCRdb's table has in-frame clones only and misses some. The sample comprises 30,000 or so clones, 80% of which are singletons, and around 1.9% rests with the top ten. Here the sequenced sample was PBMCs, taken around atezolizumab (anti-PD-L1) treatment. The origin of the receptors is a man aged 45 to 65 with urothelial cancer.

The CDR3 sequence: CASSLAGTGWNTGELFF. The CDR3 DNA follows: TGTGCCAGCAGCTTGGCTGGGACAGGGTGGAACACCGGGGAGCTGTTTTTT. V gene TRBV5-4 combines with J gene TRBJ2-2; TRBD1 aligns across 9 bases. Germline lookup yields CDR1 SGHNT and CDR2 YYREEE (reference sequence). V dropped 0 bases and J dropped 1; count of bases not matched to a gene: 4. The CDR3 is 17 residues long.

This clone was detected a few times. This chain joins TRBV19 and TRBJ2-3; 7 bases are shared with TRBD2. Germline V gene data show CDR1 as LNHDA and CDR2 as SQIVND (reference sequence). V lost 10 bases and J lost 2; bases outside the gene matches: 12. The length of the CDR3 is 15 residues. As DNA, the CDR3 is TGTGCCACCCAACCTCGGACTAGTGCCACAGATACGCAGTATTTT. It specifies CATQPRTSATDTQYF. Using reference TRBV19 and TRBJ2-3 for the parts outside the CDR3, the full variable domain is DGGITQSPKYLFRKEGQNVTLSCEQNLNHDAMYWYRQDPGQGLRLIYYSQIVNDFQKGDIAEGYSVSREKKESFPLTVTSAQKNPTAFYLCATQPRTSATDTQYFGPGTRLTVL.

By share, this clone ranks as medium-sized. V is TRBV5-1 and J is TRBJ2-1; 10 bases are shared with TRBD2. Germline trimming cut 0 bases from V and 8 bases from J; bases unmatched to any gene: 8. The CDR3 covers 16 residues. CDR1 SGHRS and CDR2 YFSETQ come from the germline V gene. CDR3 residues: CASSLGTSGYIDEQFF. In nucleotides, the CDR3 is TGCGCCAGCAGCTTGGGGACTAGCGGCTATATTGATGAGCAGTTCTTC.

The rearrangement joins TRBV2 to TRBJ1-2; TRBD1 agrees at 8 bases. The trim removed 5 bases at V and 1 base at J, leaving 3 bases unmatched. The CDR3 sequence is 14 residues long. From germline, CDR1 is SNHLY and CDR2 FYNNEI. Here the CDR3 reads CASSLQGVNYGYTF. The CDR3 nucleotides read TGTGCCAGCAGTTTACAGGGGGTTAACTATGGCTACACCTTC.

The rearrangement uses TRBV28 and TRBJ1-1; D gene ambiguous. Trimming removed 5 bases from V and 0 bases from J, with 16 bases in between. This CDR3 contains 16 residues. The V gene's germline CDR1 is MDHEN and CDR2 SYDVKM. The CDR3 here is CASSARRRWVNTEAFF. In DNA, the CDR3 is TGTGCCAGCAGTGCGCGCCGCAGGTGGGTGAACACTGAAGCTTTCTTT.

The V and J genes are TRBV28 and TRBJ2-7; D is perhaps TRBD1 (5 bases). There are 13 residues in the CDR3. Germline V lookup: CDR1 MDHEN, CDR2 SYDVKM. The V end lost 3 bases, the J end lost 3 bases, and 9 bases lay between the germline ends. The CDR3 reads CASSFGRGYEQYV. In nucleotides, the CDR3 is TGTGCCAGCAGTTTTGGTAGGGGCTACGAGCAGTACGTC.

The V and J genes are TRBV2 and TRBJ1-1, with D possibly matching TRBD1 (6 bases). V was shortened by 6 bases and J by 0 bases, with 17 bases between the two germline ends. The CDR3 has 16 residues. CDR1 and CDR2 from the germline V gene are SNHLY and FYNNEI. The CDR3 region is CASRSDRGAVNTEAFF. In DNA, the CDR3 is TGTGCCAGCAGATCTGATCGGGGGGCGGTGAACACTGAAGCTTTCTTT.

This rearrangement joins TRBV7-9 to TRBJ2-7; D possibly corresponds to TRBD2 (5 bases). CDR3 size: 13 residues. Between the trimmed V and J ends, which lost 5 bases and 5 bases, there was a span of 13 bases. In germline, CDR1 is SEHNR, CDR2 FQNEAQ (reference sequence). CDR3 sequence reads: CASSPPSLDEQYF. For the CDR3, the DNA is TGTGCCAGCAGCCCTCCTAGCTTAGACGAGCAGTACTTC.

This chain uses TRBV11-3 with TRBJ2-3; 9 nucleotides line up with TRBD2. This CDR3 comprises 15 residues. Looked up from germline, CDR1 is SGHNT and CDR2 is YENEEA. V was clipped by 6 bases and J by 3 bases; unmatched bases: 7. The CDR3 spells CASSMTSGDTDTQYF. The CDR3, as DNA: TGTGCCAGCAGTATGACTAGCGGAGATACAGATACGCAGTATTTT.

This sequence joins TRBV7-2 and TRBJ1-1; tentative D call: TRBD1 (5 bases). The V end lost 5 bases, the J end lost 4 bases, and 14 bases lay between the germline ends. Germline V gives CDR1 SGHTA, CDR2 FQGNSA. The CDR3 is made up of 14 amino acids. CDR3 sequence (DNA): TGTGCCAGCAGCGCCGGATCGGGGGGCACTGAAGCTTTCTTT. This gives the protein CASSAGSGGTEAFF.

The rearrangement joins TRBV11-1 to TRBJ2-1, with 11 bases that match TRBD2. V shed 5 bases and J 3 bases; nucleotides not matched to a gene: 3. The length of the CDR3 is 15 residues. From germline, CDR1 is SGHAT and CDR2 FQDESV (reference sequence). The CDR3 region is CASSLGLADYNEQFF. The CDR3 DNA reads as TGTGCCAGCAGCCTGGGACTAGCGGACTACAATGAGCAGTTCTTC.

This chain joins TRBV2 and TRBJ2-4; maybe TRBD1 (5 bases). Germline values: CDR1 SNHLY, CDR2 FYNNEI. The germline V and J ends were trimmed by 1 base and 0 bases, with 10 bases remaining between them. The CDR3 is 16 amino acids. CDR3 loop: CASSEGAGIAKNIQYF. The CDR3 bases are TGTGCCAGCAGTGAAGGCGCAGGGATAGCCAAAAACATTCAGTACTTC.

The V and J genes are TRBV9 and TRBJ1-2; D gene unclear. The CDR3 totals 13 residues. Between the trimmed V and J ends, which lost 2 bases and 3 bases, there was a span of 8 bases. Germline loops: CDR1 SGDLS, CDR2 YYNGEE. The CDR3 DNA follows: TGTGCCAGCAGCGTTCTACAGTACTATGGCTACACCTTC. It specifies CASSVLQYYGYTF.

The J gene is TRBJ1-6, the V gene TRBV5-6, with 8 bases identical to TRBD1. Germline trimming cut 2 bases from V and 10 bases from J; bases unmatched to any gene: 8. Per germline, CDR1 SGHDT and CDR2 YYEEEE. The CDR3 is 15 residues long. CDR3 residues: CASSLPGQVTSPLHF. Written as DNA, the CDR3 is TGTGCCAGCAGCTTACCGGGACAGGTCACATCACCCCTCCACTTT.

The chain uses TRBV5-4 and TRBJ2-1, with TRBD1 identical over 9 bases. V dropped 2 bases and J dropped 3; count of bases not matched to a gene: 3. Per the germline V gene, CDR1 is SGHNT and CDR2 is YYREEE (reference sequence). The CDR3 is 15 amino acids. CDR3 protein: CASSFGTGHYNEQFF. CDR3 bases: TGTGCCAGCAGCTTTGGGACAGGGCACTACAATGAGCAGTTCTTC.

The chain links TRBV10-2 to TRBJ2-3; no clear D gene. CDR3 length equals 12 residues. Germline assignment: CDR1 WSHSY and CDR2 SAAADI. V lost 0 bases, J lost 8 bases, and 6 bases lay in between. CDR3 in amino acids: CASSESTGTQYF. DNA for the CDR3: TGCGCCAGCAGTGAGTCTACGGGTACGCAGTATTTT.

The rearrangement uses TRBV7-2 and TRBJ1-4; no reliable D call. The ends were cut back, 0 bases at V and 0 bases at J, with 8 bases in the middle. From germline, CDR1 is SGHTA and CDR2 FQGNSA. The CDR3 loop spans 16 amino acids. In DNA, the CDR3 is TGTGCCAGCAGCTTAGCTGGCTCCCCAACTAATGAAAAACTGTTTTTT. Protein sequence: CASSLAGSPTNEKLFF. The entire variable domain, with the rest obtained from reference TRBV7-2 and TRBJ1-4, is as follows: GAGVSQSPSNKVTEKGKDVELRCDPISGHTALYWYRQSLGQGLEFLIYFQGNSAPDKSGLPSDRFSAERTGGSVSTLTIQRTQQEDSAVYLCASSLAGSPTNEKLFFGSGTQLSVL.

This clone has just one count. J is TRBJ1-2 and V is TRBV5-1; D not certain. The CDR3 length is 14 residues. V was cut by 4 bases and J by 2 bases, with 12 bases left in between. CDR1 is SGHRS and CDR2 is YFSETQ in the germline V gene. The CDR3 nucleotides are TGCGCCAGCAGCCGGCTACAGTTGAACTATGGCTACACCTTC. Protein product: CASSRLQLNYGYTF. The full variable domain, its missing parts supplied by reference TRBV5-1 and TRBJ1-2, is KAGVTQTPRYLIKTRGQQVTLSCSPISGHRSVSWYQQTPGQGLQFLFEYFSETQRNKGNFPGRFSGRQFSNSRSEMNVSTLELGDSALYLCASSRLQLNYGYTFGSGTRLTVV.